The source of this TCR beta chain is a study of shared clonotypes between healthy human individuals. Study-wide background: The study used three CD4 naive, three CD4 memory, two CD8 naive and one CD8 memory plate per donor. General observations from the study: Genetic and exposure-history diversity was limited by the few donors.

DNA at about 190 ng, about 30,000 T cell genomes, went into sorted-subset replicate PCRs. Sequenced by immunoSEQ multiplex PCR; TCRdb stores in-frame clones only, minus some. The data hold millions of clones, with roughly 95% observed a single time. On this clone itself: What it binds is not known.

V dropped 0 bases and J dropped 6 bases, with 13 bases sitting between them. The CDR3 runs to 15 residues. Per the germline V gene, CDR1 is MGHRA and CDR2 is YSYEKL. The rearrangement uses TRBV4-1 and TRBJ2-3; D ambiguous. This sequence originates from a man between 18 and 35 years old in good health. The sequenced sample was naive CD4+ T cells sorted from blood. Subset indicated: CD45RA+ positively selected. The CDR3 spells CASSQEVSYSDTQYF. Written as DNA, the CDR3 is TGCGCCAGCAGCCAAGAAGTTAGTTACTCCGATACGCAGTATTTT.